Listed below are T cell receptor beta chains from one sample, sequenced in a study of blood T cell repertoires in COVID-19. Clones were sequenced by immunoSEQ multiplex PCR, and TCRdb holds only the in-frame ones, with some missing. The table has 130,000 or so clones, roughly 90% seen once. Sequenced: peripheral blood. All receptors derive from a man aged 40-49 years with acute or convalescent COVID-19. The CDR3 runs from the conserved cysteine through the conserved F or W. Size tells how often a clone was seen (once, few, many) or the class of an expanded clone, and some rows leave it out.

.	TRBJ1-1	TRBV5-1	CASSLEPMSSREAFF
.	TRBJ2-2	TRBV27	CATTRLADTGELFF
.	TRBJ1-5	TRBV4-2	CASSRTGGDQPQHF
.	TRBJ1-1	TRBV4-3	CASSLNGGGSTEAFF
.	TRBJ2-3	TRBV28	CASTLLAGGTDTQYF
.	TRBJ2-4	TRBV7-2	CASSLDADRGNIQYF
.	TRBJ2-7	TRBV5-8	CASSLQVSYEQYF
once	TRBJ2-4	TRBV5-1	CASSLGPGAGNIQYF
.	TRBJ2-1	TRBV13	CASSKRRVSYNEQFF
.	TRBJ1-2	TRBV4-2	CASSQAVVRDSHSGGYTF
.	TRBJ1-2	TRBV18	CASSPTDRENYGYTF
once	TRBJ2-3	TRBV7-2	CASSLGTARTDTQYF
.	TRBJ1-5	TRBV7-2	CASSYARGSNQPQHF
.	TRBJ1-6	TRBV9	CASSESRRDRGSPLHF
.	TRBJ1-2	TRBV6-4	CASSDPGTGGYTF
.	TRBJ1-1	TRBV6-2/TRBV6-3	CASSAQQGLAPPEAFF
.	TRBJ1-5	TRBV30	CAWSEEGRQPQHF
.	TRBJ1-1	TRBV6-5	CASSYSGGYNTEAFF
.	TRBJ1-4	TRBV7-2	CASSSGLTRRLGEKLFF
.	TRBJ1-2	TRBV10-3	CATLRGTGANYGYTF
.	TRBJ2-5	TRBV19	CASSPPVLAGGETQYF
.	TRBJ2-1	TRBV29-1	CSAETERDEQFF
.	TRBJ1-5	TRBV24-1	CATSDRRTDSNQPQHF
.	TRBJ1-2	TRBV6-5	CASSRTGVNYGYTF
.	TRBJ1-1	TRBV18	CASSPPSRLEAFF
.	TRBJ1-6	TRBV10-2	CASNEQGSNSPLHF
.	TRBJ1-1	TRBV10-3	CATRDSSNTEAFF
.	TRBJ2-5	TRBV21-1	CASSACRDRSQETQYF
few	TRBJ2-2	TRBV5-1	CASSVGSANTGELFF
.	TRBJ2-1	TRBV12-5	CASGLPETDEQFF
.	TRBJ1-2	TRBV3-1/TRBV3-2	CASSQEGSYGYTF
.	TRBJ1-1	TRBV11-2	CASSLGDRNTEAFF
few	TRBJ1-2	TRBV25-1	CASSAQGVRYTF
.	TRBJ1-1	TRBV12-3/TRBV12-4	CASSLTGNTEAFF
.	TRBJ2-4	TRBV5-1	CASSLDGLAKNIQYF
.	TRBJ2-3	TRBV11-2	CASSASGRGADTQYF
.	TRBJ2-1	TRBV6-1	CASSERDRADEQFF
.	TRBJ1-3	TRBV19	CASSPQGVGDTIYF
.	TRBJ2-7	TRBV6-5	CASRLGLGFEQYF
.	TRBJ1-1	TRBV6-5	CASSYRDISEAFF
.	TRBJ1-6	TRBV6-5	CATSTGLPSSPLHF
.	TRBJ2-3	TRBV19	CASTPSGIRDTQYF
.	TRBJ2-5	TRBV12-3/TRBV12-4	CASSAGGRETQYF
many	TRBJ1-2	TRBV9	CASSATDRGDYGYTF
.	TRBJ2-5	TRBV6-5	CASSYSPLKRGETQYF
.	TRBJ2-7	TRBV6-2/TRBV6-3	CASSYTTGYYEQYF
.	TRBJ1-2	TRBV3-1/TRBV3-2	CASSQEGRVDGYTF